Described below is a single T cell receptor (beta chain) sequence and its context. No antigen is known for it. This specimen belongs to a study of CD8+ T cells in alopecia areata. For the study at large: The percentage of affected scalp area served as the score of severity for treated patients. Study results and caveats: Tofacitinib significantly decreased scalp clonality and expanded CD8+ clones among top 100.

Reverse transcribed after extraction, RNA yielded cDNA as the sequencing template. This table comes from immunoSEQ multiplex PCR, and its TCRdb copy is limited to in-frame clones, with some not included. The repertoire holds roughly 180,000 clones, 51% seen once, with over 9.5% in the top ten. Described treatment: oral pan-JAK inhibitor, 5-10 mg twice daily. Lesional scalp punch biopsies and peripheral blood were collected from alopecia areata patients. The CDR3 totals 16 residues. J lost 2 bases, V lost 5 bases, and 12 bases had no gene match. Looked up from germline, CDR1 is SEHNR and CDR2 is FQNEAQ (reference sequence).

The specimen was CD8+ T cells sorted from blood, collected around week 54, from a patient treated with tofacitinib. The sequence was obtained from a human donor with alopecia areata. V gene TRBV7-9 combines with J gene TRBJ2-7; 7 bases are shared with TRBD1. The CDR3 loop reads CASSPPTDRNPYEQYF. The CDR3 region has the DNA TGTGCCAGCAGCCCACCCACGGACAGGAACCCCTACGAGCAGTACTTC.